These 28 T cell receptor beta chains share one sample of origin, sequenced in a study of a mutant IDH1 vaccine in newly diagnosed glioma. Sequencing used immunoSEQ multiplex PCR; TCRdb keeps in-frame clones, though not all of them. Among approximately 47,000 clones listed, 88% were seen once. These receptors have no identified antigens. Time point defined: week 35, safety follow-up. Mutant IDH1 20-mer peptide, at 300 ug, made up each vaccine dose, with topical imiquimod. The sequencing here drew on PBMCs, taken from a glioma patient whose treatment included an IDH1 peptide vaccine. The receptors stem from a woman in her 40s with glioma.

The chain links TRBV11-2 to TRBJ2-7; D is perhaps TRBD1 or TRBD2 (5 bases each). Germline CDR1 and CDR2: SGHAT and FQNNGV. Trimming cost V 1 base and J 1 base, with 11 bases left between them. The CDR3 runs 15 residues. The CDR3 loop reads CASSLGDRVSYEQYF. In DNA, the CDR3 is TGTGCCAGCAGCTTAGGGGACCGGGTGTCCTACGAGCAGTACTTC.

The chain joins TRBV6-6 to TRBJ1-2; 10 positions match TRBD1. The CDR3 is 14 residues long. V dropped 7 bases and J dropped 8; count of bases not matched to a gene: 10. The germline V gene encodes CDR1 MNHNY and CDR2 SVGAGI (reference sequence). The CDR3 sequence: CASTGRQGAGGYTF. CDR3 nucleotides: TGTGCCAGCACCGGCCGACAGGGGGCAGGAGGCTACACCTTC.

V gene TRBV14 combines with J gene TRBJ1-2, with D unclear. Germline assignment: CDR1 SGHDN and CDR2 FVKESK. Trimming took off 1 base at V and 4 bases at J, with 1 base between the two ends. CDR3 length: 11 residues. This CDR3 is CASSQGYGYTF. CDR3 nucleotide sequence: TGTGCCAGCAGCCAAGGCTATGGCTACACCTTC.

The V call is TRBV19, the J call TRBJ2-5; D unresolved. CDR3 length: 15 residues. Germline V lookup: CDR1 LNHDA, CDR2 SQIVND (reference sequence). V shed 4 bases and J shed 5 bases, with 17 bases lying between them. The CDR3 sequence is CASSTTDLTWETQYF. CDR3 nucleotide sequence: TGTGCCAGTAGTACGACGGACCTAACGTGGGAGACCCAGTACTTC.

This chain links TRBV30 with TRBJ1-4; the D is unclear. Trimming removed 2 bases from V and 10 bases from J, with 8 bases in between. This CDR3 spans 11 amino acids. Germline loops: CDR1 GTSNPN, CDR2 SVGIG (reference sequence). Here the CDR3 DNA reads TGTGCCTGGAGTCTTCCAGGAAAACTGTTTTTT. It translates to CAWSLPGKLFF. Complete variable domain (other parts from reference TRBV30 and TRBJ1-4): SQTIHQWPATLVQPVGSPLSLECTVEGTSNPNLYWYRQAAGRGLQLLFYSVGIGQISSEVPQNLSASRPQDRQFILSSKKLLLSDSGFYLCAWSLPGKLFFGSGTQLSVL.

The chain links TRBV2 to TRBJ2-2, with 8 bases fitting TRBD2. Looked up from germline, CDR1 is SNHLY and CDR2 is FYNNEI. The CDR3 sequence is 15 residues long. With 4 bases clipped from V and 3 bases from J, the junction kept 4 bases outside the gene matches. In nucleotides, the CDR3 is TGTGCCAGCAGTGTAAGCGGGAGCTACACCGGGGAGCTGTTTTTT. Its translation: CASSVSGSYTGELFF.

This clone was observed a single time. The rearrangement links TRBV4-1 to TRBJ1-6; D not resolved. V lost 0 bases and J lost 4, with 4 bases in between. The CDR3 runs to 14 residues. CDR1 and CDR2 (germline): MGHRA, YSYEKL. The CDR3 DNA follows: TGCGCCAGCAGCCAAGACGGGTATAATTCACCCCTCCACTTT. This translates into CASSQDGYNSPLHF.

The chain joins TRBV7-2 to TRBJ1-2; D call uncertain. The length of the CDR3 is 14 residues. V dropped 2 bases and J dropped 0 bases, with 7 bases sitting between them. CDR1 SGHTA and CDR2 FQGNSA come from the germline V gene. This CDR3 reads CASSLHSANYGYTF. DNA for the CDR3: TGTGCCAGCAGCTTACATTCAGCTAACTATGGCTACACCTTC.

The chain employs TRBV5-1 and TRBJ2-5; TRBD1 matches at 7 bases. J lost 5 bases, V lost 0 bases, and 4 bases had no gene match. This CDR3 spans 14 amino acids. Looked up from germline, CDR1 is SGHRS and CDR2 is YFSETQ. CDR3 DNA: TGCGCCAGCAGCTTGGAGGGACAGTGGGAGACCCAGTACTTC. Its protein product is CASSLEGQWETQYF.

The chain couples TRBV5-6 to TRBJ2-7; the match to TRBD1 covers 9 bases. The CDR3 totals 16 residues. The ends lost 0 bases at V and 0 bases at J; junction bases unmatched: 4. Germline values: CDR1 SGHDT, CDR2 YYEEEE. The CDR3 loop reads CASSLATGGPSYEQYF. DNA for the CDR3: TGTGCCAGCAGCTTGGCCACAGGGGGCCCCTCCTACGAGCAGTACTTC. The whole variable domain, remainder taken from reference TRBV5-6 and TRBJ2-7, is DAGVTQSPTHLIKTRGQQVTLRCSPKSGHDTVSWYQQALGQGPQFIFQYYEEEERQRGNFPDRFSGHQFPNYSSELNVNALLLGDSALYLCASSLATGGPSYEQYFGPGTRLTVT.

The rearrangement joins TRBV10-1 to TRBJ2-3, with 7 bases identical to TRBD1. The CDR3 sequence is 14 residues long. The J segment lost 4 bases and the V segment lost 2 bases, leaving 3 bases of the junction unmatched. CDR1 and CDR2 from the germline V gene are WNHNN and SYGVQD (reference sequence). CDR3 in amino acids: CASSEDRAADTQYF. In DNA form, the CDR3 reads TGCGCCAGCAGTGAGGACAGGGCCGCAGATACGCAGTATTTT.

The gene calls are TRBV28 and TRBJ2-7; tentative D call: TRBD2 (5 bases). The CDR3 length is 14 residues. CDR1 MDHEN and CDR2 SYDVKM come from the germline V gene. V was pared by 6 bases and J by 1 base, with 13 bases between. Written as DNA, the CDR3 is TGTGCCAGCAGCCCGTGGGCGGGTTCCTACGAGCAGTACTTC. Its translation: CASSPWAGSYEQYF.

This chain uses TRBV6-5 with TRBJ1-5; weak D call: TRBD1 (6 bases). The germline CDR1 and CDR2 sequences are MNHEY and SVGAGI. The CDR3 is made up of 14 amino acids. V was clipped by 6 bases and J by 4 bases, with 13 bases between them. CDR3 in amino acids: CASSHRAGNQPQHF. Written as DNA, the CDR3 is TGTGCCAGCAGCCACAGGGCAGGGAATCAGCCCCAGCATTTT.

The chain combines TRBV29-1 with TRBJ1-2; unclear D gene. CDR1 and CDR2 (germline): SQVTM, ANQGSEA. There are 12 residues in the CDR3. V gave up 7 bases and J gave up 2 bases, with 11 bases separating them. The CDR3 protein is CSGAMGNYGYTF. CDR3 in DNA: TGCAGCGGCGCGATGGGAAACTATGGCTACACCTTC.

The chain uses TRBV5-1 and TRBJ2-3; TRBD2 aligns across 9 bases. The CDR3 is 16 amino acids. J gave up 3 bases and V 0 bases, and 5 bases lay outside the gene matches. CDR1 is SGHRS, CDR2 YFSETQ, per germline. As DNA, the CDR3 is TGCGCCAGCAGCTTGGGTGGTAGCGGGAGTACAGATACGCAGTATTTT. Protein: CASSLGGSGSTDTQYF. Looking up the rest from reference TRBV5-1 and TRBJ2-3 gives the full variable domain: KAGVTQTPRYLIKTRGQQVTLSCSPISGHRSVSWYQQTPGQGLQFLFEYFSETQRNKGNFPGRFSGRQFSNSRSEMNVSTLELGDSALYLCASSLGGSGSTDTQYFGPGTRLTVL.

This chain links TRBV4-3 with TRBJ2-1; D possibly matches TRBD1 or TRBD2 (6 bases each). Germline V gives CDR1 LGHNA, CDR2 YSLEER. V shed 0 bases and J shed 1 base, with 10 bases lying between them. This CDR3 spans 16 amino acids. The CDR3 sequence is CASSQDRGVSYNEQFF. The CDR3 DNA is TGCGCCAGCAGCCAAGATAGGGGGGTTTCCTACAATGAGCAGTTCTTC.

The V gene is TRBV29-1, the J gene TRBJ2-7; D might be TRBD2 (6 bases). Looked up from germline, CDR1 is SQVTM and CDR2 is ANQGSEA. The CDR3 consists of 13 residues. The V and J ends lost 5 bases and 4 bases respectively, with 15 bases between them. CDR3 bases: TGCAGCGTTCCGGGGGAAGGTCTTTACGAGCAGTACTTC. Translated: CSVPGEGLYEQYF.

J is TRBJ2-2 and V is TRBV10-1; D not resolved. This CDR3 comprises 16 residues. Between the trimmed V and J ends, which lost 0 bases and 4 bases, there was a span of 12 bases. Germline loops: CDR1 WNHNN, CDR2 SYGVQD (reference sequence). CDR3 bases: TGCGCCAGCAGTGAGTCGGTGGCTTCGAGCACCGGGGAGCTGTTTTTT. The encoded protein is CASSESVASSTGELFF.

The chain recombines TRBV19 with TRBJ1-2, with a weak D call TRBD1 (6 bases). CDR1 and CDR2 (germline): LNHDA, SQIVND (reference sequence). The V gene lost 9 bases and the J gene lost 7 bases, with 15 bases spanning the gap. CDR3 length equals 12 residues. The CDR3 nucleotides are TGTGCCAGCCAAACAGGGTTTTTTGGCTACACCTTC. Translation: CASQTGFFGYTF.

CDR3 nucleotide sequence: TGTGCCAGCAGCTCTCCCGGGACTAGCCGCAATGAGCAGTTCTTC. Its protein product is CASSSPGTSRNEQFF. The chain has TRBV7-2 and TRBJ2-1; 9 nucleotides align to TRBD2. The CDR3 extends over 15 amino acids. V trimming: 4 bases; J trimming: 6 bases; junction bases outside the gene matches: 7. CDR1 and CDR2 (germline): SGHTA, FQGNSA.

The chain recombines TRBV11-3 with TRBJ2-7; weak D call: TRBD1 (5 bases). Germline V gene sequence: CDR1 SGHNT, CDR2 YENEEA. This CDR3 has 14 residues. The V and J ends lost 2 bases and 5 bases respectively, with 13 bases between them. The CDR3 DNA follows: TGTGCCAGCAGCTTATCTCAGGGATACAACGAGCAGTACTTC. This encodes CASSLSQGYNEQYF.

V and J are TRBV2 and TRBJ2-1, with 8 bases that match TRBD1. The germline V gene has CDR1 SNHLY and CDR2 FYNNEI. The V segment lost 6 bases and the J segment 7 bases; nucleotides outside the gene matches: 11. The CDR3 loop spans 15 amino acids. The CDR3 spells CASSAGTGRGNEQFF. The CDR3 bases are TGTGCCAGCAGCGCCGGGACAGGTCGGGGGAATGAGCAGTTCTTC.

The gene calls are TRBV4-2 and TRBJ2-1, with D maybe TRBD2 (7 bases). CDR1 and CDR2 (germline): LGHNA, YNFKEQ. V gave up 4 bases and J gave up 5 bases, with 18 bases separating them. CDR3 size: 16 residues. CDR3: CASSPDAGAINNEQFF. For the CDR3, the DNA is TGTGCCAGCAGCCCAGATGCGGGGGCGATAAACAATGAGCAGTTCTTC.

J is TRBJ2-5 and V is TRBV5-6; 10 positions agree with TRBD1. CDR3 length equals 16 residues. Germline loops: CDR1 SGHDT, CDR2 YYEEEE. J gave up 4 bases and V 2 bases, and 8 bases lay outside the gene matches. The CDR3 loop is CASSFLGTGVRETQYF. Here the CDR3 DNA reads TGTGCCAGCAGCTTTCTGGGGACAGGGGTCAGAGAGACCCAGTACTTC.

This chain joins TRBV4-2 and TRBJ2-5; the match to TRBD2 covers 8 bases. V was clipped by 4 bases and J by 4 bases; unmatched bases: 11. The CDR3 consists of 16 residues. Germline V gene data show CDR1 as LGHNA and CDR2 as YNFKEQ. The CDR3 sequence: CASSRNAGGFGETQYF. Here the CDR3 DNA reads TGTGCCAGCAGCCGCAACGCGGGGGGCTTCGGAGAGACCCAGTACTTC.

V usage is TRBV29-1 and J usage is TRBJ2-7; D tentatively fits TRBD1 or TRBD2 (5 bases each). With 7 bases removed from V and 2 bases from J, the gap between germline ends came to 18 bases. The CDR3 spans 14 residues. The germline gives CDR1 SQVTM, CDR2 ANQGSEA. CDR3 sequence: CSASRGGLTYEQYF. CDR3 DNA: TGCAGCGCCTCCCGGGGCGGCCTCACCTACGAGCAGTACTTC.

The chain carries TRBV4-2 and TRBJ1-5; D might be TRBD1 (5 bases). Trimming stripped 4 bases from V and 3 bases from J, with 19 bases between. CDR3 length equals 17 residues. Germline lookup yields CDR1 LGHNA and CDR2 YNFKEQ. Written as DNA, the CDR3 is TGTGCCAGCAGCCTCGGCCCGGGGGGGGAGGACAATCAGCCCCAGCATTTT. It codes for CASSLGPGGEDNQPQHF.

The chain joins TRBV5-1 to TRBJ2-5; perhaps D is TRBD1 or TRBD2 (5 bases each). The CDR3 is 15 residues long. The V end lost 0 bases, the J end lost 1 base, and 10 bases lay between the germline ends. Germline assignment: CDR1 SGHRS and CDR2 YFSETQ. CDR3 sequence: CASSLVPGRQETQYF. The CDR3, as DNA: TGCGCCAGCAGCTTGGTCCCGGGGCGCCAAGAGACCCAGTACTTC.